This TCR beta chain was documented in a study of T cell repertoires in cytomegalovirus infection. TCRdb fed the reads into MiXCR, producing one record per CDR3 protein. The sample includes about 350,000 distinct CDR3 sequences, just under 35% of them seen just once. Remarks on this clonotype: Its antigen is unknown.

The CDR3 length is 12 residues. The junction had 1 base not matched to a gene; V was cut back by 7 bases and J by 4 bases. From germline, CDR1 is MDHEN and CDR2 SYDVKM. The specimen was cultured PBMCs, collected from culture after CMV antigen stimulation. The chain is built from TRBV28 and TRBJ1-5; the match to TRBD1 covers 7 bases. The TCR originated in a human donor in good health (CMV status not recorded). Some clones in this sample may be carry-over from other donors' samples. The DNA for the CDR3 is TGTGCCAGCACGGACAGGAATCAGCCCCAGCATTTT. It translates to CASTDRNQPQHF.